The sequence of this T cell receptor beta chain was determined in a study of breast tumors, draining lymph nodes, adjacent tissues. General observations from the study: Tumor and nontumor repertoires were significantly more similar in luminal-like than in basal-like breast cancer.

With regard to this clonotype: The target antigen is unknown.

MiXCR, applied by TCRdb to the multiplex PCR reads, yields one record per CDR3 protein. The sample contains about 230,000 distinct CDR3 sequences, approximately 29% of which appear only once. The lymph nodes were axillary draining lymph nodes from breast cancer patients. The germline gives CDR1 MNHEY, CDR2 SVGAGI. The V end was cut by 5 bases, the J end by 13 bases, with 18 bases between. The CDR3 contains 13 residues. The sequence was obtained from a female donor with breast cancer. Some clones in this sample may be carry-over from other donors' samples. The chain recombines TRBV6-5 with TRBJ2-1; the D is unclear. Material: axillary lymph node tissue. CDR3 region: CASSLPGLARQFF. CDR3 nucleotides: TGTGCCAGCAGTCTACCGGGTCTCGCGAGACAGTTCTTC.